The text below deals with one TCR beta chain. The specificity of this receptor is unknown. No much larger clonotype is one base removed from it; base qualities were not supplied. TCRbeta CDR3 regions were amplified from genomic DNA by means of the immunoSEQ Assay, a bias-controlled multiplex PCR. The paper's processing steps were these. Within the assay, amplification of reference gene primers was used to estimate how many nucleated cells each sample contained. To quantify the absolute abundance of each unique TCRbeta CDR3 rearrangement, sequence reads were collapsed and filtered. For each sample, productive Simpson clonality was calculated as the square root of Simpson's diversity index over productive rearrangements. Sourced from immuneACCESS, this table was stored by TCRdb with only in-frame sequences that have V and J called. A share of the clones is absent; for the studies checked, an unresolved V gene accounts for under half, and the remainder has no known explanation. That table furnishes V, J and clone size, whereas the DNA furnished D and trimming. For this sample the table gives approximately 150,000 clones, of which around 85% were detected only once. The leading ten clones occupy around 4.6% of the sample.

Each collaborating institution followed its own protocols to collect whole blood in K2EDTA tubes. For TCRbeta analysis, collaborators shipped samples as frozen whole blood, isolated PBMCs, or DNA extracted from either of those sample types. CDR1 LNHDA and CDR2 SQIVND are derived from the germline V gene (reference sequence). V loses 1 base of germline sequence and J loses 3 bases, and the interval between the two ends is 10 bases. The CDR3 starts with the cysteine, ends with the phenylalanine, and has 14 residues. Only CDR3 DNA is held: 42 bases, read in frame from base 1. The data stem from a study of blood T cell repertoires in COVID-19 (dated by TCRdb to about 2020). Describing the broader study: Samples from collaborators originated in the United States, Italy and Spain and spanned both the acute and convalescent phases of COVID-19. The material from the prospective study consisted of cDNA or gDNA derived from T cells, B-cell-depleted T cells, or PBMCs. Deeply sampled blood TCRbeta repertoires from subjects exposed to, actively infected with, or recovered from COVID-19 were included in the dataset. The repertoires were released in a freely available public database meant as a resource for research on the immune response to SARS-CoV-2. The samples were drawn from the first 160 participants of the ongoing ImmuneRACE study and from 950 to 1,500 subjects provided by 6 global collaborators. A de-identified subject ID, COVID-19 status, age in years and sex were almost always included in the sample metadata. Where available, HLA class I and class II types were obtained from metadata supplied by the sample provider rather than from assay-based typing.

What the study reported, not specific to this receptor: The quantity of clinical and demographic metadata differed by source and by participant and was supplied without curation.

The rearranged segments are TRBV19 and TRBJ2-7; 5 matching bases give a weak D call of TRBD1. This TCR derives from a human donor in a cohort sampled during active COVID-19. What was sequenced was peripheral blood. The DNA sequence reads TGTGCCAGTAGTATAGGTACAGGCGGCTACGAGCAGTACTTC. This is translated as CASSIGTGGYEQYF. Supplemented by the reference TRBV19 and TRBJ2-7 proteins around the CDR3, the complete variable domain is DGGITQSPKYLFRKEGQNVTLSCEQNLNHDAMYWYRQDPGQGLRLIYYSQIVNDFQKGDIAEGYSVSREKKESFPLTVTSAQKNPTAFYLCASSIGTGGYEQYFGPGTRLTVT.